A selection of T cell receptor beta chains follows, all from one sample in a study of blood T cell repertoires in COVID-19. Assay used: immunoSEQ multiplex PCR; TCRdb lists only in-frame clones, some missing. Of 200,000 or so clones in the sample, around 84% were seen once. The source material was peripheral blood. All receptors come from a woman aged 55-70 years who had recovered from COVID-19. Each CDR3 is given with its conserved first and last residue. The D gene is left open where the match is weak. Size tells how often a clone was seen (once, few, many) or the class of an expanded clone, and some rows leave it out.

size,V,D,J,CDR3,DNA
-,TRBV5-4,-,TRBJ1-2,CASSFRGMGYTF,TGTGCCAGCAGCTTCCGGGGAATGGGCTACACCTTC
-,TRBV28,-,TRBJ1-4,CASFERGVNEKLFF,TGTGCCAGCTTCGAGCGGGGCGTTAATGAAAAACTGTTTTTT
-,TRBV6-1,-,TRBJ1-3,CASSEGLASGNTIYF,TGTGCCAGCAGTGAAGGGCTAGCCTCTGGAAACACCATATATTTT
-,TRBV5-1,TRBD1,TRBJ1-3,CASSTAGTGSGNTIYF,TGCGCCAGCAGCACTGCCGGGACAGGGTCTGGAAACACCATATATTTT
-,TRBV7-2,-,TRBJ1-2,CASSLATVTNYGYTF,TGTGCCAGCAGCTTAGCAACGGTCACTAACTATGGCTACACCTTC
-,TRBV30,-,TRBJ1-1,CASEGTEAFF,TGTGCGTCCGAGGGAACTGAAGCTTTCTTT
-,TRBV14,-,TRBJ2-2,CASSSQGPGELFF,TGTGCCAGCAGCTCCCAGGGTCCCGGGGAGCTGTTTTTT
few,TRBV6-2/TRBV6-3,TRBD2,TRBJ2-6,CASSDTFSGGISGANVLTF,TGTGCCAGCAGTGACACCTTTAGCGGGGGGATCTCTGGGGCCAACGTCCTGACTTTC
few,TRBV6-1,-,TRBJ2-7,CASSEAGRYEQYF,TGTGCCAGCAGTGAAGCTGGGCGTTACGAGCAGTACTTC
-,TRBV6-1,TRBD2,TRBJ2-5,CASSEWASGGVPRQETQYF,TGTGCCAGCAGTGAATGGGCTAGCGGGGGGGTCCCCCGCCAAGAGACCCAGTACTTC
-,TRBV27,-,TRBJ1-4,CASSSSSTNEKLFF,TGTGCCAGCAGTTCCTCTTCAACTAATGAAAAACTGTTTTTT
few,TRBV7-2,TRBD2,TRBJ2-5,CASSSGLAQRETQYF,TGTGCCAGCAGCTCCGGACTAGCTCAACGGGAGACCCAGTACTTC
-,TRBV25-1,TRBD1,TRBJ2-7,CASSGYRGYEQYF,TGTGCCAGCAGTGGCTACAGGGGGTACGAGCAGTACTTC
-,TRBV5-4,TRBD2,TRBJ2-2,CASSLAGLAVITGELFF,TGTGCCAGCAGCTTGGCGGGACTAGCGGTAATCACCGGGGAGCTGTTTTTT
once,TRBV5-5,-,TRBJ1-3,CASSLLLSGNTIYF,TGTGCCAGCAGCTTGTTACTCTCCGGAAACACCATATATTTT
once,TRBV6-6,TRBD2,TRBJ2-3,CASSRGTSGGSTDTQYF,TGTGCCAGCAGTCGCGGGACTAGCGGGGGGAGCACAGATACGCAGTATTTT
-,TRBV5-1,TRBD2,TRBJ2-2,CASSLVAGATGELFF,TGCGCCAGCAGCTTAGTAGCGGGGGCGACCGGGGAGCTGTTTTTT
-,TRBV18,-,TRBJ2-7,CASSRLDNSYEQYF,TGTGCCAGCTCCCGACTGGACAACTCCTACGAGCAGTACTTC
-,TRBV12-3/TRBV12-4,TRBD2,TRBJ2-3,CASSYAGADTQYF,TGTGCCAGCAGCTACGCGGGGGCAGATACGCAGTATTTT
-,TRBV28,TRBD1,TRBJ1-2,CASSLDREGYTF,TGTGCCAGCAGTTTAGACAGGGAGGGCTACACCTTC
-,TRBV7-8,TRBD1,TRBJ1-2,CASSQDRDRGYTF,TGTGCCAGCAGCCAGGACAGGGATCGTGGCTACACCTTC
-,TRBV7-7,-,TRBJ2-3,CASSPGLSSTDTQYF,TGTGCTAGCAGCCCCGGACTCTCCTCAACAGATACGCAGTATTTT
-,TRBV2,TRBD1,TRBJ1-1,CASSDRTGDNTEAFF,TGTGCCAGCAGTGACCGGACAGGGGATAACACTGAAGCTTTCTTT
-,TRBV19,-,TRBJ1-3,CASSSPTGISGNTIYF,TGTGCCAGTAGTTCCCCGACAGGAATCTCTGGAAACACCATATATTTT
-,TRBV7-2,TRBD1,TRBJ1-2,CASSDSGTAYGYTF,TGTGCCAGCAGCGACTCCGGGACAGCCTATGGCTACACCTTC
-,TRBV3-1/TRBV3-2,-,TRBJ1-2,CASSQQGRGYTF,TGTGCCAGCAGCCAGCAGGGGCGCGGCTACACCTTC
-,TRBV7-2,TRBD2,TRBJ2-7,CASRGAGEQYF,TGTGCCAGCAGGGGAGCGGGGGAGCAGTACTTC
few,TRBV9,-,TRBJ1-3,CASSVLGLDTIYF,TGTGCCAGCAGCGTTTTGGGTCTAGACACCATATATTTT
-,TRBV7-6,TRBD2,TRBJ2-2,CASSIPSGTNTGELFF,TGTGCCAGCAGCATTCCTAGCGGGACGAACACCGGGGAGCTGTTTTTT
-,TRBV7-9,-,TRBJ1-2,CASSPTGSYGYTF,TGTGCCAGCAGCCCAACAGGTTCCTATGGCTACACCTTC
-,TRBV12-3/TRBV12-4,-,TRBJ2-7,CASSRGYEQYF,TGTGCCAGCAGCAGGGGCTACGAGCAGTACTTC
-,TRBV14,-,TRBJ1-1,CASSQSRGTEAFF,TGTGCCAGCAGCCAAAGCAGGGGCACTGAAGCTTTCTTT
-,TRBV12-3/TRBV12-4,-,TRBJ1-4,CASSARQEEKLFF,TGTGCCAGCAGTGCCCGACAGGAGGAAAAACTGTTTTTT
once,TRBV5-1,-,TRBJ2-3,CASSQPSRTDTQYF,TGCGCCAGCAGCCAACCCAGTCGCACAGATACGCAGTATTTT
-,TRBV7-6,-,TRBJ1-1,CASSWGGRAFF,TGTGCCAGCAGCTGGGGAGGGCGAGCTTTCTTT
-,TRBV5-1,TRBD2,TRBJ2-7,CASSLALAGAVNYEQYF,TGCGCCAGCAGCTTGGCCCTAGCGGGGGCGGTCAACTACGAGCAGTACTTC
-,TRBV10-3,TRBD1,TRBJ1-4,CAIRGGRGEKLFF,TGTGCCATCAGGGGTGGCAGGGGGGAAAAACTGTTTTTT
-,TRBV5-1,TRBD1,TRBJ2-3,CASSGTGGAPTDTQYF,TGCGCCAGCAGCGGAACAGGGGGAGCCCCCACAGATACGCAGTATTTT
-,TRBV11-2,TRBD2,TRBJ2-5,CASSLWEGKETQYF,TGTGCCAGCAGCTTATGGGAGGGAAAAGAGACCCAGTACTTC
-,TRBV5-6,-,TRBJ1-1,CASSLSGFRAEAFF,TGTGCCAGCAGCTTGAGCGGGTTTCGGGCTGAAGCTTTCTTT
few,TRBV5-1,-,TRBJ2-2,CASGFEQVGTGELFF,TGCGCCAGCGGTTTTGAACAGGTGGGGACCGGGGAGCTGTTTTTT